Following are 11 T cell receptor beta chains from one sample sequenced in a study of human T cells and chemical hapten exposure. Specified time point: patch test 1, 2 weeks after DPC sensitization. Treatment reported: therapeutic diphenylcyclopropenone sensitization with weekly scalp DPC. Each CDR3 protein is one row after TCRdb ran MiXCR on the RACE reads. The table shows about 100,000 distinct CDR3 sequences, with more than 9.5% occurring only once. This material consisted of whole blood, taken in connection with sensitization to the hapten diphenylcyclopropenone (DPC). The receptors were gathered from a woman in her thirties or forties with alopecia areata. Some clones in this sample may be carry-over from other donors' samples.

About this clonotype: A much larger clonotype is one base distant, so this may be a read error. This rearrangement joins TRBV27 to TRBJ1-1; D not certain. The CDR3 is 11 residues long. Per germline, CDR1 MNHEY and CDR2 SMNVEV (reference sequence). CDR3 DNA: TGTGCCAGTTCGCACAACACTGATGCTTTCTTT. Its protein is CASSHNTDAFF.

In this sample, this clonotype turned up many times. The CDR3 nucleotides are TGCAGCGTCCCTTCCACCCGGGACTCCCAGGAGTTCTTC. Its translation is CSVPSTRDSQEFF. The chain employs TRBV29-1 and TRBJ2-1; D might be TRBD2 (6 bases). This CDR3 has 13 residues. V was cut by 6 bases and J by 14 bases, with 23 bases left in between. Germline CDR1 SQVTM, CDR2 ANQGSEA.

This sequence joins TRBV7-9 and TRBJ1-5; the match to TRBD1 covers 7 bases. V trimming: 4 bases; J trimming: 4 bases; junction bases outside the gene matches: 7. Germline CDR1 SEHNR, CDR2 FQNEAQ (reference sequence). The CDR3 is 15 residues long. For the CDR3, the DNA is TGTGCCAGCAGCTCGACAGGGCCCCCTAATCAGCCCCAGCATTTT. Encoded protein: CASSSTGPPNQPQHF.

This chain connects TRBV3-1 to TRBJ1-1; the D gene is possibly TRBD1 (6 bases). Germline-derived CDR1 and CDR2 are LGHDT and YNNKEL (reference sequence). V was trimmed by 0 bases and J by 2 bases, leaving 16 bases between them. The CDR3 is 17 residues long. CDR3 residues: CASSQDLGGALNTEAFF. The CDR3 coding sequence is TGTGCCAGCAGCCAAGATCTTGGGGGGGCGCTAAACACTGAAGCTTTCTTT.

The chain carries TRBV20-1 and TRBJ2-2; 10 bases are a match to TRBD2. V lost 2 bases, J lost 0 bases, and 3 bases stayed unmatched. The CDR3 is made up of 16 amino acids. The germline gives CDR1 DFQATT, CDR2 SNEGSKA (reference sequence). DNA of the CDR3: TGCAGTGCTAGACCCGGACTAGCGGCGAACACCGGGGAGCTGTTTTTT. Protein sequence: CSARPGLAANTGELFF.

J is TRBJ2-1 and V is TRBV7-2; D unclear. Germline CDR1 and CDR2: SGHTA and FQGNSA. There are 15 residues in the CDR3. V was trimmed by 1 base and J by 6 bases, leaving 13 bases between them. CDR3 nucleotide sequence: TGTGCCAGCAGCTTAGATGGGCCGGGCGGCAATGAGCAGTTCTTC. Translated: CASSLDGPGGNEQFF.

This clonotype showed up many times. This rearrangement joins TRBV9 to TRBJ2-1; D is tentatively TRBD1 or TRBD2 (6 bases each). The CDR3 length is 14 residues. The V end lost 4 bases, the J end lost 5 bases, and 13 bases lay between the germline ends. Germline V gene lookup returns CDR1 SGDLS and CDR2 YYNGEE. The CDR3 sequence is CASSPLGGHNEQFF. The CDR3 DNA is TGTGCCAGCAGCCCCCTGGGGGGCCACAATGAGCAGTTCTTC.

This clonotype was seen repeatedly, ten times or more. The V call is TRBV12-3 or TRBV12-4, the J call TRBJ2-1; no reliable D call. Trimming shortened V by 6 bases and J by 6 bases, and 15 bases separated the two germline ends. There are 14 residues in the CDR3. DNA for the CDR3: TGTGCCAGCAGCCAGACACGTTACACCAATGAGCAGTTCTTC. This encodes CASSQTRYTNEQFF.

The sample holds a few counts of this clonotype. This chain connects TRBV5-6 to TRBJ2-1; the D is unclear. CDR1 is SGHDT and CDR2 is YYEEEE in the germline V gene. This CDR3 comprises 17 residues. The ends were cut back, 0 bases at V and 1 base at J, with 14 bases in the middle. The CDR3 sequence: CASSLGRQAISYNEQFF. CDR3 DNA: TGTGCCAGCAGCTTGGGTAGGCAGGCTATTTCCTACAATGAGCAGTTCTTC. The full variable domain, completed using reference TRBV5-6 and TRBJ2-1, is DAGVTQSPTHLIKTRGQQVTLRCSPKSGHDTVSWYQQALGQGPQFIFQYYEEEERQRGNFPDRFSGHQFPNYSSELNVNALLLGDSALYLCASSLGRQAISYNEQFFGPGTRLTVL.

The chain recombines TRBV28 with TRBJ2-1; D remains ambiguous. The V end was cut by 6 bases, the J end by 7 bases, with 13 bases between. The CDR3 runs 13 residues. CDR1 and CDR2 (germline): MDHEN, SYDVKM. The CDR3 reads CASRPGYTNEQFF. CDR3 nucleotides: TGTGCCAGCAGACCCGGGTATACAAATGAGCAGTTCTTC.

This clonotype has ten or more counts. V is TRBV6-5 and J is TRBJ1-3; possible D gene TRBD1, 5 bases. V shed 6 bases and J shed 3 bases, with 18 bases lying between them. Germline V gene data show CDR1 as MNHEY and CDR2 as SVGAGI. This CDR3 has 16 amino acids. CDR3 nucleotides: TGTGCCAGCAGCCCGACTCTTGTGGGGGGTGGAAACACCATATATTTT. This sequence encodes CASSPTLVGGGNTIYF.